What follows are 27 T cell receptor beta chains derived from one specimen sequenced in a study of blood T cell repertoires in COVID-19. Assay used: immunoSEQ multiplex PCR; TCRdb lists only in-frame clones, some missing. The repertoire consists of 160,000 or so clones, with more than 65% occurring once and the leading ten covering around 6%. Sequenced material: PBMCs or T cells enriched from blood (not recorded which). The source of these receptors is a woman aged 40 to 55 with acute COVID-19.

The chain links TRBV5-1 to TRBJ1-2; D perhaps matches TRBD1 (5 bases). Deletions cut 3 bases from V and 8 bases from J, with 14 bases between. This CDR3 region has 13 residues. Germline assignment: CDR1 SGHRS and CDR2 YFSETQ. CDR3 region: CASSSEGSGGYTF. The CDR3 bases are TGCGCCAGCAGCTCGGAGGGGTCCGGGGGCTACACCTTC.

The chain joins TRBV7-3 to TRBJ1-1, with 8 bases matching TRBD1. CDR1 is SGHTA, CDR2 FQGTGA, per germline. With V trimmed by 4 bases and J by 3 bases, 4 bases remained unmatched. The CDR3 runs 14 residues. CDR3: CASSSTGGDTEAFF. The CDR3 DNA reads as TGTGCCAGCAGCTCTACAGGGGGAGACACTGAAGCTTTCTTT.

The genes are TRBV2 and TRBJ2-5, with 9 bases that match TRBD1. The CDR3 loop spans 15 amino acids. The V and J ends lost 6 bases and 4 bases, in that order; junction bases with no gene match: 9. The V gene's germline CDR1 is SNHLY and CDR2 FYNNEI. The CDR3 sequence is CASSRGQGGRETQYF. The CDR3 DNA sequence: TGTGCCAGCAGCAGGGGACAGGGAGGGAGAGAGACCCAGTACTTC.

The chain combines TRBV5-4 with TRBJ2-7; D not resolved. This CDR3 spans 11 amino acids. Trimming removed 3 bases at V and 3 bases at J, with 4 bases between. Germline V gene data show CDR1 as SGHNT and CDR2 as YYREEE (reference sequence). This chain's CDR3 is CASSSLYEQYF. Written as DNA, the CDR3 is TGTGCCAGCAGCTCCCTCTACGAGCAGTACTTC.

This rearrangement joins TRBV7-9 to TRBJ1-1; D perhaps matches TRBD1 (5 bases). V was shortened by 10 bases and J by 0 bases, with 15 bases between the two germline ends. The CDR3 has 14 amino acids. Germline lookup yields CDR1 SEHNR and CDR2 FQNEAQ (reference sequence). The CDR3: CATGETPLNTEAFF. For the CDR3, the DNA is TGTGCCACGGGGGAGACCCCGCTGAACACTGAAGCTTTCTTT.

Comments on this clone: This specimen includes other DNA sequences encoding the same CDR3. The chain has TRBV3-1 (or the pseudogene TRBV3-2) and TRBJ1-5, with D tentatively TRBD1 (6 bases). Germline CDR1 and CDR2: LGHDT and YNNKEL (reference sequence). The CDR3 consists of 14 residues. Trimming left V 2 bases short and J 3 bases short, with 8 bases between. CDR3 sequence reads: CASSQRGSNQPQHF. The CDR3 DNA reads as TGTGCCAGCAGCCAAAGGGGGTCCAATCAGCCCCAGCATTTT.

The chain recombines TRBV9 with TRBJ2-7; TRBD1 matches 8 bases. Germline V CDR1 and CDR2: SGDLS, YYNGEE. J lost 4 bases, V lost 0 bases, and 6 bases had no gene match. The CDR3 covers 15 residues. The CDR3 DNA reads as TGTGCCAGCAGCGTAGGGGCAGGGGGCGGGTACGAGCAGTACTTC. It is translated as CASSVGAGGGYEQYF.

J is TRBJ2-1 and V is TRBV2; 12 bases fit TRBD2. CDR3 size: 16 residues. The J segment lost 5 bases and the V segment lost 6 bases, leaving 8 bases of the junction unmatched. Germline V gene lookup returns CDR1 SNHLY and CDR2 FYNNEI. The CDR3 bases are TGTGCCAGCAGGGTCATTAGACTAGCGGGGGACAATGAGCAGTTCTTC. It encodes CASRVIRLAGDNEQFF.

The rearrangement joins TRBV11-3 to TRBJ2-1; D ambiguous. The CDR3 extends over 14 amino acids. V dropped 5 bases and J dropped 3 bases, with 11 bases sitting between them. CDR1 and CDR2 (germline): SGHNT, YENEEA. CDR3 protein: CASSIAFVYNEQFF. DNA for the CDR3: TGTGCCAGCAGCATAGCCTTCGTCTACAATGAGCAGTTCTTC.

The chain carries TRBV5-1 and TRBJ2-1; TRBD2 matches 8 bases. The V gene end was trimmed by 1 base and the J gene end by 5 bases; junction bases not matched to a gene: 5. This CDR3 has 15 residues. Germline lookup yields CDR1 SGHRS and CDR2 YFSETQ. The CDR3 protein is CASSLREGPDNEQFF. DNA for the CDR3: TGCGCCAGCAGCTTGCGGGAGGGCCCCGACAATGAGCAGTTCTTC.

The rearrangement joins TRBV5-4 to TRBJ2-1; the match to TRBD2 covers 11 bases. The CDR3 has 13 residues. Germline lookup yields CDR1 SGHNT and CDR2 YYREEE (reference sequence). V lost 0 bases, J lost 16 bases, and 6 bases stayed unmatched. The CDR3 sequence is CASSLADGTSGFF. The CDR3 nucleotides are TGTGCCAGCAGCTTGGCGGATGGGACTAGCGGATTCTTC.

The chain has TRBV19 and TRBJ1-1, with D possibly TRBD1 on 5 matching bases. The germline gives CDR1 LNHDA, CDR2 SQIVND (reference sequence). Trimming cost V 4 bases and J 0 bases, with 12 bases left between them. This CDR3 region has 15 residues. The CDR3 loop reads CASSNGGTLNTEAFF. CDR3 DNA: TGTGCCAGTAGTAATGGGGGGACTTTGAACACTGAAGCTTTCTTT.

This sequence joins TRBV5-1 and TRBJ2-2, with TRBD1 matching over 10 bases. There are 15 residues in the CDR3. Germline-derived CDR1 and CDR2 are SGHRS and YFSETQ. V lost 2 bases, J lost 7 bases, and 5 bases stayed unmatched. Written as DNA, the CDR3 is TGCGCCAGCAGCTTTGGGACAGGGGCTGTCGGGGAGCTGTTTTTT. It yields the protein CASSFGTGAVGELFF.

The chain uses TRBV2 and TRBJ1-6; 9 bases are shared with TRBD1. Germline assignment: CDR1 SNHLY and CDR2 FYNNEI. V shed 6 bases, J shed 7 bases, and the junction held 4 bases outside the gene matches. CDR3 size: 14 residues. For the CDR3, the DNA is TGTGCCAGCAGATCGGGACAGGGAAATTCACCCCTCCACTTT. This sequence encodes CASRSGQGNSPLHF.

This clone was picked up many times. The J gene is TRBJ1-3, the V gene TRBV29-1; the D gene is possibly TRBD1 (5 bases). The CDR3 is made up of 12 amino acids. The ends were cut back, 6 bases at V and 4 bases at J, with 10 bases in the middle. Germline V gene sequence: CDR1 SQVTM, CDR2 ANQGSEA. DNA for the CDR3: TGCAGCGTACAGGTTTCAGGAAACACCATATATTTT. It yields the protein CSVQVSGNTIYF. Combining the CDR3 with reference TRBV29-1 and TRBJ1-3 gives the whole variable domain SAVISQKPSRDICQRGTSLTIQCQVDSQVTMMFWYRQQPGQSLTLIATANQGSEATYESGFVIDKFPISRPNLTFSTLTVSNMSPEDSSIYLCSVQVSGNTIYFGEGSWLTVV.

This chain links TRBV2 with TRBJ2-2, with D possibly being TRBD1 (5 bases). Germline V gene sequence: CDR1 SNHLY, CDR2 FYNNEI. Trimming removed 3 bases from V and 4 bases from J, with 15 bases in between. This CDR3 is 16 amino acids long. CDR3 sequence (DNA): TGTGCCAGCAGTGATATGTCGGTAGGGGTCACCGGGGAGCTGTTTTTT. Translating it yields CASSDMSVGVTGELFF.

The chain uses TRBV5-8 and TRBJ2-7, with D uncertain. CDR1 and CDR2 from the germline V gene are SGHTS and YDEGEE. V lost 0 bases, J lost 3 bases, and 7 bases lay in between. This CDR3 region has 13 residues. The CDR3 loop is CASSLVGRYEQYV. The DNA for the CDR3 is TGTGCCAGCAGCTTGGTTGGGCGCTACGAGCAGTACGTC.

This clone was detected only once. The chain recombines TRBV19 with TRBJ1-2, with D possibly TRBD1 on 6 matching bases. Per the germline V gene, CDR1 is LNHDA and CDR2 is SQIVND (reference sequence). V lost 8 bases, J lost 6 bases, and 22 bases lay in between. The CDR3 is made up of 15 amino acids. This chain's CDR3 is CASDRGAGAVDGYTF. The CDR3 nucleotides read TGTGCCAGTGATAGAGGGGCAGGGGCGGTTGATGGCTACACCTTC.

The V call is TRBV24-1, the J call TRBJ2-2, with 9 bases identical to TRBD2. Germline lookup yields CDR1 KGHDR and CDR2 SFDVKD. V was clipped by 4 bases and J by 8 bases; unmatched bases: 7. This CDR3 region has 15 residues. The CDR3 DNA sequence: TGTGCCACCAGTGACTTAGCGGGAGAACGGGGGGAGCTGTTTTTT. Amino acid sequence: CATSDLAGERGELFF.

This clone appeared a single time. The chain recombines TRBV29-1 with TRBJ2-5; D is uncertain. CDR3 length equals 12 residues. Germline CDR1 and CDR2: SQVTM and ANQGSEA. V lost 5 bases to trimming and J lost 0 bases, with 7 bases between them. CDR3 loop: CSVWAYQETQYF. In DNA form, the CDR3 reads TGCAGCGTTTGGGCCTACCAAGAGACCCAGTACTTC.

The chain couples TRBV10-3 to TRBJ2-1; 10 positions agree with TRBD2. The J segment lost 7 bases and the V segment lost 6 bases, leaving 6 bases of the junction unmatched. The V gene's germline CDR1 is ENHRY and CDR2 SYGVKD. This CDR3 contains 14 residues. Here the CDR3 DNA reads TGTGCCATCAGGGAGCGGGAGGGCCAAAATGAGCAGTTCTTC. It yields the protein CAIREREGQNEQFF.

This CDR3 is CASSSVAGVNEQFF. The CDR3 bases are TGTGCCAGTAGTTCGGTAGCGGGAGTTAATGAGCAGTTCTTC. The chain employs TRBV19 and TRBJ2-1; the match to TRBD2 covers 9 bases. Germline-derived CDR1 and CDR2 are LNHDA and SQIVND (reference sequence). V lost 5 bases to trimming and J lost 7 bases; unmatched junction nucleotides: 6. The CDR3 contains 14 residues.

The chain carries TRBV2 and TRBJ1-5; TRBD1 might be the D (6 bases). The CDR3 is made up of 17 amino acids. V gave up 6 bases and J gave up 6 bases, with 24 bases separating them. From germline, CDR1 is SNHLY and CDR2 FYNNEI. The CDR3 here is CASSATGGAVFGQPQHF. Here the CDR3 DNA reads TGTGCCAGCAGCGCCACCGGGGGGGCGGTTTTCGGTCAGCCCCAGCATTTT. Full variable domain (outside the CDR3, taken from reference TRBV2 and TRBJ1-5): EPEVTQTPSHQVTQMGQEVILRCVPISNHLYFYWYRQILGQKVEFLVSFYNNEISEKSEIFDDQFSVERPDGSNFTLKIRSTKLEDSAMYFCASSATGGAVFGQPQHFGDGTRLSIL.

The V and J genes are TRBV19 and TRBJ2-1; TRBD2 matches 7 bases. The CDR3 is 16 amino acids. The V and J ends lost 4 bases and 1 base, in that order; junction bases with no gene match: 7. Germline loops: CDR1 LNHDA, CDR2 SQIVND (reference sequence). CDR3 residues: CASSRGGGKSYNEQFF. The CDR3, as DNA: TGTGCCAGTAGTAGGGGGGGAGGGAAATCCTACAATGAGCAGTTCTTC.

The chain has TRBV24-1 and TRBJ2-3; TRBD2 might be the D (5 bases). The CDR3 is 14 residues long. The germline CDR1 and CDR2 sequences are KGHDR and SFDVKD. V lost 3 bases and J 2 bases, leaving 8 bases between the germline ends. CDR3 region: CATSDSRDTDTQYF. The CDR3 DNA reads TGTGCCACCAGTGATAGCCGGGACACAGATACGCAGTATTTT.

The V call is TRBV9, the J call TRBJ2-5, with 9 nucleotides matching TRBD1. Losses at the gene ends were 3 bases for V and 1 base for J; bases not matched to a gene: 4. Germline assignment: CDR1 SGDLS and CDR2 YYNGEE. This CDR3 is built from 15 residues. The CDR3 sequence is CASSGGQGRQETQYF. The DNA for the CDR3 is TGTGCCAGCAGCGGGGGACAGGGTCGCCAAGAGACCCAGTACTTC.

This clone is a singleton in its sample. The V gene is TRBV28, the J gene TRBJ2-7, with TRBD2 matching 14 bases. The germline V gene encodes CDR1 MDHEN and CDR2 SYDVKM. After removal of 4 bases from V and 5 bases from J, the junction contained 16 bases not matched to a gene. The CDR3 is 19 residues long. The chain's CDR3 is CASSSPPGTSGSTVHEQYF. Written as DNA, the CDR3 is TGTGCCAGCAGTTCCCCTCCTGGGACTAGCGGGAGTACTGTCCACGAGCAGTACTTC.